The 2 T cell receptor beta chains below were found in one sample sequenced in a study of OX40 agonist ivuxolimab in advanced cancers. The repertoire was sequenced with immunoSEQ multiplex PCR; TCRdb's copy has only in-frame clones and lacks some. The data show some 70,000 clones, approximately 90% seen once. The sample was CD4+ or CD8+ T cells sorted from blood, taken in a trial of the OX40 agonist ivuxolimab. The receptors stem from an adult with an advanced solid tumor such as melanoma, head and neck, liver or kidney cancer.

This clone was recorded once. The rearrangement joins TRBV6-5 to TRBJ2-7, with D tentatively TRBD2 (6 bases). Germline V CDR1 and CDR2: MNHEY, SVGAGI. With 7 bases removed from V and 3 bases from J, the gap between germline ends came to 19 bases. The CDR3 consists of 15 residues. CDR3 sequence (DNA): TGTGCCAGCAATTCCCGGCAAATCGGGAGCTACGAGCAGTACTTC. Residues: CASNSRQIGSYEQYF.

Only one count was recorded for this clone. CDR3 nucleotide sequence: TGCGCCAGCAGCTTGGCCTTGGACTATAAATCAGATACGCAGTATTTT. As protein: CASSLALDYKSDTQYF. The chain combines TRBV5-1 with TRBJ2-3; D possibly corresponds to TRBD2 (6 bases). CDR3 size: 16 residues. Trimming removed 0 bases at V and 4 bases at J, with 15 bases between. Germline V CDR1 and CDR2: SGHRS, YFSETQ.